This T cell receptor (beta chain) was profiled in a study of siplizumab effects on memory and regulatory T cells. General study findings and limits: Researchers did not confirm the suppressive function of proliferating Tregs from siplizumab cultures. In siplizumab conditions, mappable alloreactive CD4+ clones averaged roughly 64% Treg-derived, against approximately 29% in controls.

Data came from immunoSEQ multiplex PCR; TCRdb stores just in-frame clones and leaves some out. The profile covers about 56,000 clones, with approximately 97% appearing a single time and around 1% taken by the ten largest. Sequencing of unstimulated naive, memory, effector memory and TEMRA subsets was performed in a few donor pairs. On this clone itself: Its antigen is as yet unknown.

There are 16 residues in the CDR3. The J segment lost 5 bases and the V segment lost 4 bases, leaving 6 bases of the junction unmatched. CDR1 and CDR2 from the germline V gene are SGHNT and YYREEE (reference sequence). The sequenced sample was naive CD8+ T cells sorted from blood. The TCR originated in a human donor in good health. The chain recombines TRBV5-4 with TRBJ2-1, with 13 positions matching TRBD2. The CDR3 here is CASSLLGLAGNNEQFF. The DNA of the CDR3 is TGTGCCAGCAGCCTATTGGGACTAGCGGGAAACAATGAGCAGTTCTTC.